One sample yielded the 7 T cell receptor beta chains listed below, sequenced in a study of shared clonotypes between healthy human individuals. CD45RO-negative cells were positively selected for CCR7, leaving out terminally differentiated effector memory CD45RA+ cells. Libraries were prepared by immunoSEQ multiplex PCR; TCRdb keeps only in-frame clonotypes and omits some of them. Among roughly 2,000,000 clones listed, just under 95% were seen once. Sequences were obtained from naive CD8+ T cells sorted from blood. All receptors come from a man between 18 and 35 years old in good health.

The chain joins TRBV6-5 to TRBJ2-3, with TRBD2 matching over 8 bases. Trimming at V came to 8 bases and at J to 4 bases, leaving 8 bases not matched to a gene. Germline-derived CDR1 and CDR2 are MNHEY and SVGAGI. CDR3 length equals 14 residues. The CDR3 is CASFSGMDPDTQYF. The CDR3 bases are TGTGCCAGCTTTAGCGGGATGGACCCAGATACGCAGTATTTT.

The chain employs TRBV6-5 and TRBJ2-7; TRBD1 aligns across 7 bases. The CDR3 length is 13 residues. Germline lookup yields CDR1 MNHEY and CDR2 SVGAGI. Germline trimming cut 6 bases from V and 4 bases from J; bases unmatched to any gene: 6. As DNA, the CDR3 is TGTGCCAGCAGGAAGGGACAGCTTTACGAGCAGTACTTC. The encoded protein is CASRKGQLYEQYF.

The chain employs TRBV7-9 and TRBJ1-1, with D possibly matching TRBD1 (5 bases). Germline values: CDR1 SEHNR, CDR2 FQNEAQ (reference sequence). CDR3 size: 15 residues. V was pared by 0 bases and J by 4 bases, with 12 bases between. As DNA, the CDR3 is TGTGCCAGCAGCTTAGCTTCGTCAGGGAGCACTGAAGCTTTCTTT. Translating it yields CASSLASSGSTEAFF.

This rearrangement joins TRBV7-9 to TRBJ2-7, with D possibly called TRBD1 or TRBD2 (5 bases each). V was trimmed by 5 bases and J by 11 bases, leaving 19 bases between them. There are 13 residues in the CDR3. From germline, CDR1 is SEHNR and CDR2 FQNEAQ (reference sequence). This chain's CDR3 is CASSQPGPKKEYF. The CDR3 nucleotides read TGTGCCAGCAGCCAACCGGGACCGAAAAAGGAGTACTTC.

V gene TRBV5-6 combines with J gene TRBJ2-2; 9 nucleotides match TRBD2. The CDR3 covers 17 residues. Germline lookup yields CDR1 SGHDT and CDR2 YYEEEE. Trimming at V came to 4 bases and at J to 7 bases, leaving 14 bases not matched to a gene. In nucleotides, the CDR3 is TGTGCCAGCAGCCCGTCTTGGGCGGGAGGGCCCGGCGGGGAGCTGTTTTTT. Encoded protein: CASSPSWAGGPGGELFF.

The chain uses TRBV13 and TRBJ1-1; the match to TRBD1 covers 8 bases. With 5 bases clipped from V and 3 bases from J, the junction kept 2 bases outside the gene matches. This CDR3 spans 13 amino acids. The germline gives CDR1 PRHDT, CDR2 FYEKMQ (reference sequence). CDR3 loop: CASSPDRDTEAFF. DNA of the CDR3: TGTGCCAGCAGCCCGGACAGGGACACTGAAGCTTTCTTT.

The chain carries TRBV29-1 and TRBJ2-7, with unresolved D. This CDR3 is built from 11 residues. Looked up from germline, CDR1 is SQVTM and CDR2 is ANQGSEA. V was pared by 7 bases and J by 0 bases, with 7 bases between. The CDR3 protein is CSAFSSYEQYF. As DNA, the CDR3 is TGCAGCGCCTTCAGCTCCTACGAGCAGTACTTC.